This T cell receptor (beta chain) came from a study of T cells in Graves' hyperthyroidism and ophthalmopathy. Study-wide results and limits: Patients with ophthalmopathy were separated from those with stable hyperthyroidism by a 13 V-J model.

There were TCR beta CDR3 regions amplified from RNA transcripts. First-round RT-PCR with HTBI primers amplified the TCR CDR3 region. TCRdb redid the calling of the multiplex PCR reads with MiXCR, one entry per CDR3 protein. The table shows about 590,000 distinct CDR3 sequences, with approximately 15% occurring only once. With 8 bases removed from V and 2 bases from J, the gap between germline ends came to 11 bases. The CDR3 runs 13 residues. Germline assignment: CDR1 MNHEY and CDR2 SMNVEV (reference sequence). This clonotype was picked up many times. Its antigen remains unknown. Together with thyroid ultrasound, orbital computed tomography, serum thyroxine and TRAb, clinical symptoms were used for diagnoses.

The V and J genes are TRBV27 and TRBJ2-3, with D perhaps matching TRBD1 (5 bases). Sequenced input: blood. This sequence was found in a woman under 40 with Graves' hyperthyroidism. CDR3 sequence reads: CASETVDTDTQYF. For the CDR3, the DNA is TGTGCCAGCGAGACAGTAGACACAGATACGCAGTATTTT.